This TCR beta chain came from a study of blood T cell repertoires in COVID-19. Assay: immunoSEQ multiplex PCR; the TCRdb copy retains only in-frame clones and omits some. The repertoire has about 100,000 clones, 84% of them found once; the top ten carry roughly 2%. Trimming left V 4 bases short and J 0 bases short, with 7 bases between. This CDR3 has 14 residues. Germline V CDR1 and CDR2: PRHDT, FYEKMQ (reference sequence). The sequence derives from a man in his 70s with active or convalescent COVID-19. The V and J genes are TRBV13 and TRBJ1-3; D remains unclear. Source material: peripheral blood. The CDR3 region has the DNA TGTGCCAGCAGCTCGCGAGGCTCTGGAAACACCATATATTTT. This translates into CASSSRGSGNTIYF.